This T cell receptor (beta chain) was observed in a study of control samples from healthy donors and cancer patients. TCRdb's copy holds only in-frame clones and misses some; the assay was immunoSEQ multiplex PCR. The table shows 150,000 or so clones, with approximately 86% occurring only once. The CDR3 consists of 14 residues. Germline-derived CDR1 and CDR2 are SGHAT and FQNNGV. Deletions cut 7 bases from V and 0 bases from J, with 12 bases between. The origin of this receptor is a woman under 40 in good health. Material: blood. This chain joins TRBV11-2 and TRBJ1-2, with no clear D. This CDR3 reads CASTLNGANYGYTF. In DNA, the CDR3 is TGTGCCAGCACCCTCAACGGGGCTAACTATGGCTACACCTTC.